Below are 27 T cell receptor beta chains sequenced from a single sample in a study of OX40 agonist ivuxolimab in advanced cancers. The data were produced by immunoSEQ multiplex PCR, yet TCRdb's version contains in-frame clones alone and is incomplete. The table lists about 44,000 clones, around 94% of them singletons. The specimen was CD4+ or CD8+ T cells sorted from blood, collected in a trial of the OX40 agonist ivuxolimab. The receptors derive from an adult with an advanced solid tumor such as melanoma, head and neck, liver or kidney cancer.

The CDR3 reads CASSQSGTGGNNEQFF. CDR3 coding DNA: TGTGCCAGCAGCCAATCCGGGACAGGGGGCAACAATGAGCAGTTCTTC. V usage is TRBV4-2 and J usage is TRBJ2-1; 12 nucleotides match TRBD1. The germline V gene has CDR1 LGHNA and CDR2 YNFKEQ. Losses at the gene ends were 2 bases for V and 5 bases for J; bases not matched to a gene: 4. CDR3 length equals 16 residues.

The gene calls are TRBV4-3 and TRBJ2-7; tentative D call: TRBD2 (5 bases). Trimming left V 2 bases short and J 5 bases short, with 19 bases between. Germline V CDR1 and CDR2: LGHNA, YSLEER. The CDR3 contains 16 residues. This CDR3 is CASSQSRWEWTDEQYF. Here the CDR3 DNA reads TGCGCCAGCAGCCAAAGTCGGTGGGAGTGGACCGACGAGCAGTACTTC.

The rearrangement joins TRBV28 to TRBJ1-2; D gene unclear. This CDR3 is built from 10 residues. V lost 10 bases to trimming and J lost 6 bases, with 9 bases between them. Looked up from germline, CDR1 is MDHEN and CDR2 is SYDVKM. In DNA form, the CDR3 reads TGTGCCATCGGAGGGAATGGCTACACCTTC. Residues: CAIGGNGYTF.

The chain is built from TRBV5-4 and TRBJ2-1; 9 bases line up with TRBD2. The CDR3 totals 16 residues. With V trimmed by 0 bases and J by 7 bases, 8 bases remained unmatched. Germline CDR1 SGHNT, CDR2 YYREEE (reference sequence). CDR3 residues: CASSLEAGGPRNEQFF. CDR3 nucleotides: TGTGCCAGCAGCTTGGAGGCGGGAGGGCCCCGAAATGAGCAGTTCTTC.

In regard to this clone: At the DNA level, this CDR3 is encoded by other sequences in the same sample as well. This sequence joins TRBV18 and TRBJ2-2; TRBD1 matches at 7 bases. The CDR3 is made up of 18 amino acids. CDR1 KGHSH and CDR2 LQKENI come from the germline V gene. The trim removed 0 bases at V and 3 bases at J, leaving 10 bases unmatched. Here the CDR3 reads CASSPPSTGELHTGELFF. The CDR3 coding sequence is TGTGCCAGCTCACCACCTTCAACAGGGGAGCTTCACACCGGGGAGCTGTTTTTT.

The rearrangement links TRBV9 to TRBJ2-3; weak D call: TRBD1 (5 bases). V was trimmed by 0 bases and J by 1 base, leaving 9 bases between them. The CDR3 has 15 amino acids. In germline, CDR1 is SGDLS, CDR2 YYNGEE. The CDR3 reads CASSVAGRGTDTQYF. CDR3 bases: TGTGCCAGCAGCGTAGCAGGCAGGGGCACAGATACGCAGTATTTT.

The chain is built from TRBV9 and TRBJ2-1, with TRBD2 identical over 11 bases. After removal of 0 bases from V and 12 bases from J, the junction contained 8 bases not matched to a gene. Germline assignment: CDR1 SGDLS and CDR2 YYNGEE. The CDR3 is 15 residues long. The CDR3 DNA reads TGTGCCAGCAGCGTAGATAGCGGGAGGGCCAGGATGCAGTTCTTC. This codes for CASSVDSGRARMQFF.

J is TRBJ1-1 and V is TRBV9; 7 nucleotides agree with TRBD1. The ends lost 0 bases at V and 6 bases at J; junction bases unmatched: 17. This CDR3 region has 18 residues. Germline V CDR1 and CDR2: SGDLS, YYNGEE. CDR3 in amino acids: CASSVGETGLYSLAEAFF. CDR3 bases: TGTGCCAGCAGCGTAGGCGAGACAGGGCTCTACAGTCTCGCTGAAGCTTTCTTT.

With regard to this clone: A single base separates this from a much larger clone, so it may be a read error. Here the CDR3 DNA reads TGTGCCAGCAGCTTAGACGGGAGGGACTACGAGCAGTACTTC. Protein sequence: CASSLDGRDYEQYF. The chain uses TRBV7-2 and TRBJ2-7; 8 bases are a match to TRBD2. Germline CDR1 reads SGHTA; CDR2 reads FQGNSA. V shed 1 base and J 3 bases; nucleotides not matched to a gene: 2. The CDR3 totals 14 residues.

The chain couples TRBV6-6 to TRBJ2-7, with a weak D call TRBD1 (5 bases). CDR3 length equals 13 residues. Germline values: CDR1 MNHNY, CDR2 SVGAGI (reference sequence). Trimming stripped 2 bases from V and 3 bases from J, with 8 bases between. The CDR3 DNA sequence: TGTGCCAGCAGTTACCAGGGCGGCTACGAGCAGTACTTC. Amino acid sequence: CASSYQGGYEQYF.

In nucleotides, the CDR3 is TGTGCCAGCAGCTCGTCACCCTGGGCGAGCAATCAGCCCCAGCATTTT. Its translation: CASSSSPWASNQPQHF. This chain joins TRBV5-6 and TRBJ1-5; D gene ambiguous. Germline loops: CDR1 SGHDT, CDR2 YYEEEE. V was shortened by 3 bases and J by 1 base, with 14 bases between the two germline ends. The CDR3 length is 16 residues.

The chain carries TRBV7-2 and TRBJ2-3; 11 bases align to TRBD2. J gave up 2 bases and V 1 base, and 5 bases lay outside the gene matches. Germline CDR1 and CDR2: SGHTA and FQGNSA. This CDR3 spans 17 amino acids. This CDR3 is CASSLGLAGSLTDTQYF. Written as DNA, the CDR3 is TGTGCCAGCAGCTTAGGACTAGCGGGATCCCTCACAGATACGCAGTATTTT. Filled out from reference TRBV7-2 and TRBJ2-3, the complete variable domain reads GAGVSQSPSNKVTEKGKDVELRCDPISGHTALYWYRQSLGQGLEFLIYFQGNSAPDKSGLPSDRFSAERTGGSVSTLTIQRTQQEDSAVYLCASSLGLAGSLTDTQYFGPGTRLTVL.

The J gene is TRBJ2-3, the V gene TRBV5-1; TRBD2 aligns across 11 bases. CDR3 length equals 17 residues. Germline trimming cut 3 bases from V and 5 bases from J; bases unmatched to any gene: 11. Germline V gene sequence: CDR1 SGHRS, CDR2 YFSETQ. CDR3 nucleotide sequence: TGCGCCAGCAGCTATAGCGTTCTAGCGGGAGGAGGAGATACGCAGTATTTT. Its translation: CASSYSVLAGGGDTQYF.

The genes are TRBV9 and TRBJ2-5; the D gene could be TRBD1 or TRBD2 (6 bases each). The ends were cut back, 2 bases at V and 2 bases at J, with 13 bases in the middle. The CDR3 contains 15 residues. The germline gives CDR1 SGDLS, CDR2 YYNGEE. In DNA, the CDR3 is TGTGCCAGCAGCGTGGGGGCTAGCGTTCAAGAGACCCAGTACTTC. This gives the protein CASSVGASVQETQYF.

CDR3: CASSLTESWAYYGYTF. In DNA form, the CDR3 reads TGTGCCAGCAGCTTAACAGAATCTTGGGCGTACTATGGCTACACCTTC. This chain connects TRBV7-9 to TRBJ1-2; D is unresolved. Germline V gene lookup returns CDR1 SEHNR and CDR2 FQNEAQ (reference sequence). Trimming shortened V by 2 bases and J by 3 bases, and 16 bases separated the two germline ends. The CDR3 extends over 16 amino acids.

The V call is TRBV7-9, the J call TRBJ1-2; no reliable D call. Germline V CDR1 and CDR2: SEHNR, FQNEAQ (reference sequence). The V and J ends lost 0 bases and 3 bases respectively, with 17 bases between them. This CDR3 spans 17 amino acids. The CDR3: CASSLAAVRTLDYGYTF. The CDR3 DNA reads as TGTGCCAGCAGCTTAGCGGCCGTCAGGACGCTGGACTATGGCTACACCTTC.

This rearrangement joins TRBV5-1 to TRBJ1-1, with D possibly being TRBD1 (5 bases). Looked up from germline, CDR1 is SGHRS and CDR2 is YFSETQ. V gave up 4 bases and J gave up 3 bases, with 13 bases separating them. The CDR3 is 14 amino acids. Here the CDR3 reads CASSPGGGDTEAFF. The CDR3 DNA follows: TGCGCCAGCAGCCCAGGCGGGGGGGACACTGAAGCTTTCTTT.

This sequence joins TRBV9 and TRBJ2-7, with D unresolved. Germline-derived CDR1 and CDR2 are SGDLS and YYNGEE. This CDR3 comprises 14 residues. With 3 bases removed from V and 3 bases from J, the gap between germline ends came to 13 bases. The CDR3 DNA follows: TGTGCCAGCAGCGGGAGCCAGCGTAGCTACGAGCAGTACTTC. Translating it yields CASSGSQRSYEQYF.

V gene TRBV10-3 combines with J gene TRBJ2-2; the match to TRBD2 covers 9 bases. With 7 bases clipped from V and 7 bases from J, the junction kept 4 bases outside the gene matches. The CDR3 is 13 amino acids. Per the germline V gene, CDR1 is ENHRY and CDR2 is SYGVKD. Here the CDR3 DNA reads TGTGCCATCATGGGACTAGCTAGCGGGGAGCTGTTTTTT. Translating gives CAIMGLASGELFF.

V gene TRBV7-9 combines with J gene TRBJ2-7; unclear D gene. Germline assignment: CDR1 SEHNR and CDR2 FQNEAQ (reference sequence). CDR3 length equals 9 residues. V lost 8 bases, J lost 6 bases, and 5 bases lay in between. The CDR3 sequence: CASGGEQYF. For the CDR3, the DNA is TGTGCCAGCGGCGGCGAGCAGTACTTC. Full variable domain (rest looked up from reference TRBV7-9 and TRBJ2-7): DTGVSQNPRHKITKRGQNVTFRCDPISEHNRLYWYRQTLGQGPEFLTYFQNEAQLEKSRLLSDRFSAERPKGSFSTLEIQRTEQGDSAMYLCASGGEQYFGPGTRLTVT.

V usage is TRBV9 and J usage is TRBJ2-1; D is possibly TRBD1 (6 bases). V lost 4 bases to trimming and J lost 6 bases, with 20 bases between them. The CDR3 is 16 amino acids. CDR1 SGDLS and CDR2 YYNGEE come from the germline V gene. This CDR3 is CASSPRPAQGLNEQFF. As DNA, the CDR3 is TGTGCCAGCAGCCCCCGACCAGCGCAGGGGCTCAATGAGCAGTTCTTC. Full variable domain (missing parts from reference TRBV9 and TRBJ2-1): DSGVTQTPKHLITATGQRVTLRCSPRSGDLSVYWYQQSLDQGLQFLIQYYNGEERAKGNILERFSAQQFPDLHSELNLSSLELGDSALYFCASSPRPAQGLNEQFFGPGTRLTVL.

DNA of the CDR3: TGTGCCAGCAGCCCTGGGACTAGCGGGAATGAGCAGTTCTTC. Protein: CASSPGTSGNEQFF. J is TRBJ2-1 and V is TRBV7-8, with 12 bases matching TRBD2. This CDR3 comprises 14 residues. CDR1 and CDR2 (germline): SGHVS, FQNEAQ. V trimming: 5 bases; J trimming: 7 bases; junction bases outside the gene matches: 3. Complete variable domain (other parts from reference TRBV7-8 and TRBJ2-1): GAGVSQSPRYKVAKRGQDVALRCDPISGHVSLFWYQQALGQGPEFLTYFQNEAQLDKSGLPSDRFFAERPEGSVSTLKIQRTQQEDSAVYLCASSPGTSGNEQFFGPGTRLTVL.

This clone showed up just a few times. This rearrangement joins TRBV5-1 to TRBJ1-1; tentative D call: TRBD1 (6 bases). The germline V gene has CDR1 SGHRS and CDR2 YFSETQ. With 5 bases removed from V and 1 base from J, the gap between germline ends came to 18 bases. The CDR3 is 16 amino acids. In DNA, the CDR3 is TGCGCCAGCAGAGTCCAGGGGAGCGCAGCGAACACTGAAGCTTTCTTT. Encoded protein: CASRVQGSAANTEAFF.

The chain carries TRBV29-1 and TRBJ2-5, with a weak D call TRBD1 (6 bases). From germline, CDR1 is SQVTM and CDR2 ANQGSEA. Trimming removed 3 bases at V and 2 bases at J, with 13 bases between. The CDR3 consists of 14 residues. CDR3: CSVDIYREQETQYF. CDR3 nucleotides: TGCAGCGTTGATATCTACAGGGAACAAGAGACCCAGTACTTC.

The chain couples TRBV10-1 to TRBJ2-7; 8 bases fit TRBD1. The V gene end was trimmed by 7 bases and the J gene end by 3 bases; junction bases not matched to a gene: 11. Germline V gene sequence: CDR1 WNHNN, CDR2 SYGVQD (reference sequence). The CDR3 covers 15 residues. The CDR3: CASIRQGIDYYEQYF. The CDR3 coding sequence is TGCGCCAGCATTAGACAGGGGATAGACTACTACGAGCAGTACTTC.

The chain links TRBV27 to TRBJ2-7, with 8 bases fitting TRBD1. This CDR3 comprises 12 residues. J lost 2 bases, V lost 9 bases, and 3 bases had no gene match. The germline gives CDR1 MNHEY, CDR2 SMNVEV (reference sequence). CDR3: CASMTGAYEQYF. CDR3 in DNA: TGTGCCAGTATGACAGGGGCCTACGAGCAGTACTTC.

J is TRBJ1-1 and V is TRBV5-1, with D perhaps matching TRBD1 (5 bases). Per the germline V gene, CDR1 is SGHRS and CDR2 is YFSETQ. The CDR3 extends over 15 amino acids. V shed 3 bases and J shed 4 bases, with 16 bases lying between them. The chain's CDR3 is CASSWRRGEGTEAFF. The CDR3 bases are TGCGCCAGCAGCTGGAGGAGGGGAGAGGGCACTGAAGCTTTCTTT.